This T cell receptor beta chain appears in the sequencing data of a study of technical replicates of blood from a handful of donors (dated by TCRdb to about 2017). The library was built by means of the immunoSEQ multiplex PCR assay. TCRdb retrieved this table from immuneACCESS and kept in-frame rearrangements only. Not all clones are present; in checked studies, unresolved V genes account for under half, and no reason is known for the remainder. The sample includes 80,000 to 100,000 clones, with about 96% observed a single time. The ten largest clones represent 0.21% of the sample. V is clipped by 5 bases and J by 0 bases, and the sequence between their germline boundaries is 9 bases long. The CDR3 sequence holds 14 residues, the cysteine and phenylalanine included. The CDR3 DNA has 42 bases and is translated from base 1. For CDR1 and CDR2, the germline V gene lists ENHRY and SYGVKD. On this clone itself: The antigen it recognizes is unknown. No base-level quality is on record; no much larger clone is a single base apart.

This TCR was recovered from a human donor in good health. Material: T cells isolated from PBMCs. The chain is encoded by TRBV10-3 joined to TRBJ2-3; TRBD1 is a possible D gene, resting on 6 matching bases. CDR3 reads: CAISLQGSTDTQYF. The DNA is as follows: TGTGCCATCAGTTTGCAGGGGAGCACAGATACGCAGTATTTT.